This TCR beta chain was sequenced during a study of T cell responses to AZD1222 COVID-19 vaccine. The germline CDR1 and CDR2 sequences are MNHNS and SASEGT. With V trimmed by 2 bases and J by 6 bases, 8 bases remained unmatched. The CDR3 has 16 residues. Study-wide findings and caveats: Reports say nearly half of spike-specific TCRs go after unmutated variant regions.

On this clone itself: Its antigen is unknown.

Assay: immunoSEQ multiplex PCR; the TCRdb copy retains only in-frame clones and omits some. The sample lists 90,000 to 150,000 clones; approximately 87% were seen once. The chain carries TRBV6-1 and TRBJ1-5, with 9 bases identical to TRBD1. The sequences come from peripheral blood, collected on day 0 of AZD1222 vaccination. This receptor was identified in an adult in good health. The CDR3: CASSELTGGWGQPQHF. CDR3 DNA sequence: TGTGCCAGCAGTGAACTTACAGGGGGCTGGGGTCAGCCCCAGCATTTT.